These T cell receptor beta chains were read from a single sample in a study of cytomegalovirus exposure and HLA in healthy donors. Profiled with immunoSEQ multiplex PCR; TCRdb holds only in-frame clones, not every one. Among hundreds of thousands of clones listed, around four fifths were seen once. The sequencing sample was made of PBMCs. The receptors originated from a male donor in good health and CMV-seronegative. Both conserved end residues are part of each CDR3. The D gene is left open where the match is weak. The size of a clone is reported for some rows only, either as once, few or many, or as a class for expanded clones.

cdr3_length | clone_size | j_call | v_call | d_call | cdr3_nt | cdr3_aa
14 | . | TRBJ1-2 | TRBV9 | . | TGTGGCAGCAGCGTGACGACAGGTCCTGGTGGCTACACCTTC | CGSSVTTGPGGYTF
15 | . | TRBJ2-1 | TRBV6-1 | TRBD2 | TGTGCCAGCAGCGGGGGACTAGCGGGAGGGGAGGAGCAGTTCTTC | CASSGGLAGGEEQFF
13 | . | TRBJ1-6 | TRBV6-1 | . | TGTGCCAGCAGGGAGGGACCGCTGTCACCCCTCCACTTT | CASREGPLSPLHF
15 | . | TRBJ1-5 | TRBV6-1 | . | TGTGCCAGCAGTGGGGCGGGGGCGTTTTCTCAGCCCCAGCATTTT | CASSGAGAFSQPQHF
13 | once | TRBJ2-2 | TRBV10-1 | . | TGCGCCAGCAGTGATAGAGTCACCGGGGAGCTGTTTTTT | CASSDRVTGELFF
12 | . | TRBJ2-7 | TRBV19 | TRBD2 | TGTGCCAGTAGTAGGGGGACTAGCGAGCAGTACTTC | CASSRGTSEQYF
15 | . | TRBJ2-7 | TRBV5-4 | TRBD1 | TGTGCCATCCCTACGAACGGGACAGGGTCCTACGAGCAGTACTTC | CAIPTNGTGSYEQYF
15 | . | TRBJ1-1 | TRBV10-3 | . | TGTGCCATCAGTGAACCAGGGGCCTCGAACACTGAAGCTTTCTTT | CAISEPGASNTEAFF
12 | . | TRBJ2-5 | TRBV29-1 | . | TGCAGCGTCGGGGAAACACAAGAGACCCAGTACTTC | CSVGETQETQYF
13 | . | TRBJ1-1 | TRBV7-3 | . | TGTGCCAGCAGCTTAACTGGGCGCACTGAAGCTTTCTTT | CASSLTGRTEAFF
14 | few | TRBJ2-1 | TRBV6-4 | TRBD1 | TGTGCCAGCAGTGACGGGACAGGGGGCAATGAGCAGTTCTTC | CASSDGTGGNEQFF
15 | . | TRBJ1-3 | TRBV2 | . | TGTGCCAGCAGTGAAATACTTTCCTCCGGAAACACCATATATTTT | CASSEILSSGNTIYF
14 | . | TRBJ1-1 | TRBV6-1 | TRBD1 | TGTGCCAGCAGTGCGAGTACAGGGGTCCCTGAAGCTTTCTTT | CASSASTGVPEAFF
16 | once | TRBJ2-5 | TRBV7-9 | TRBD2 | TGTGCCAGCACTCCCAATAGCGGGGGAGAGGAAGAGACCCAGTACTTC | CASTPNSGGEEETQYF
14 | . | TRBJ2-5 | TRBV7-9 | TRBD1 | TGTGCCAGCAGCCCGACAGGGGCTCAAGAGACCCAGTACTTC | CASSPTGAQETQYF
14 | . | TRBJ2-1 | TRBV5-6 | . | TGTGCCAGCAGCTTGGGGGAGTCCTACAATGAGCAGTTCTTC | CASSLGESYNEQFF
17 | . | TRBJ1-4 | TRBV5-1 | TRBD1 | TGCGCCAGCAGCTTGCCCAAAACAGGGGATCTTACTGAAAAACTGTTTTTT | CASSLPKTGDLTEKLFF
17 | . | TRBJ2-1 | TRBV9 | TRBD2 | TGTGCCAGCAGCGTAGAAGAAACTAGCGGGACTTACAATGAGCAGTTCTTC | CASSVEETSGTYNEQFF
18 | few | TRBJ2-7 | TRBV7-9 | . | TGTGCCAGCATCCCCGGTTCGGCAGGAAATATAAACTCCTACGAGCAGTACTTC | CASIPGSAGNINSYEQYF
16 | once | TRBJ1-2 | TRBV6-5 | . | TGTGCCAGCAGCTACCGGGGGGGCCGCGGGGGGTATGGCTACACCTTC | CASSYRGGRGGYGYTF
16 | . | TRBJ2-7 | TRBV15 | TRBD1 | TGTGCCACCAGCAGAGATCTCGGACAGGGGGCGAACGAGCAGTACTTC | CATSRDLGQGANEQYF
17 | . | TRBJ1-2 | TRBV7-9 | TRBD1 | TGTGCCAGCAGCTTAGATCATAACAGGGGAAGTGGCTATGGCTACACCTTC | CASSLDHNRGSGYGYTF
15 | . | TRBJ2-2 | TRBV6-1 | . | TGTGCCAGCAGTCAACGACTCTTAAACACCGGGGAGCTGTTTTTT | CASSQRLLNTGELFF
10 | . | TRBJ1-2 | TRBV20-1 | TRBD1 | TGCAGTGTTACGGACAGGCGCTTAACCTTC | CSVTDRRLTF
17 | few | TRBJ2-1 | TRBV7-2 | . | TGTGCCAGCAGCTTAGCAGGAGGGTTGAGCTCCTACAATGAGCAGTTCTTC | CASSLAGGLSSYNEQFF
16 | few | TRBJ2-5 | TRBV7-6 | TRBD2 | TGTGCCAGCAGCTTATCCGGGACTAGCGGGAAAAAGACCCAGTACTTC | CASSLSGTSGKKTQYF
15 | once | TRBJ2-6 | TRBV7-6 | . | TGTGCCAGCAGCCCCGGACAGCCTGGGGCCAACGTCCTGACTTTC | CASSPGQPGANVLTF
15 | . | TRBJ2-1 | TRBV5-5 | . | TGTGCCAGCAGCTTCGAAGGGGTTTCCTACAATGAGCAGTTCTTC | CASSFEGVSYNEQFF
16 | . | TRBJ2-5 | TRBV4-1 | TRBD2 | TGCGCCAGCAGCCAAGCGGGGGTTAGCGGGGCAGAGACCCAGTACTTC | CASSQAGVSGAETQYF
14 | . | TRBJ2-5 | TRBV25-1 | . | TGTGCCAGCAGTGAAGGACAGTGGGGAAGGGAGCAGTACTTC | CASSEGQWGREQYF
13 | . | TRBJ1-5 | TRBV6-6 | . | TGTGCCAGCCAACCCGGACAGTATCAGCCCCAGCATTTT | CASQPGQYQPQHF
18 | . | TRBJ1-5 | TRBV10-1 | TRBD1 | TGCGCCAGCAGTGCCCCTAGGGCCCCGAGGACAGGGAATCAGCCCCAGCATTTT | CASSAPRAPRTGNQPQHF
12 | . | TRBJ2-7 | TRBV27 | TRBD1 | TGTGCCAGCGGACGGACAGGGTTCGAGCAGTACTTC | CASGRTGFEQYF
15 | . | TRBJ1-3 | TRBV5-6 | . | TGTGCCAGCACCCGGATAGCGGAGGCTGGAAACACCATATATTTT | CASTRIAEAGNTIYF
13 | few | TRBJ2-1 | TRBV5-1 | . | TGCGCCAGCAGCTTGGATTCGGGAAGTGAGCAGTTCTTC | CASSLDSGSEQFF
17 | . | TRBJ1-5 | TRBV27 | TRBD1 | TGTGCCAGCAGCCCCGCTACAGGGGGGGCTAGGAATCAGCCCCAGCATTTT | CASSPATGGARNQPQHF
14 | . | TRBJ2-5 | TRBV30 | TRBD2 | TGTGCCTGGAAAATTAGCGGGATCCAAGAGACCCAGTACTTC | CAWKISGIQETQYF
13 | once | TRBJ1-1 | TRBV30 | TRBD1 | TGTGCCTGGCAGACAGGGTTGGACACTGAAGCTTTCTTT | CAWQTGLDTEAFF
14 | few | TRBJ1-1 | TRBV10-3 | . | TGTGCCATCACCCCTGGAGCGGAGAACACTGAAGCTTTCTTT | CAITPGAENTEAFF
17 | . | TRBJ2-1 | TRBV7-2 | . | TGTGCCAGCAGCTCAGTGGCTAGGGGGATGATCTACAATGAGCAGTTCTTC | CASSSVARGMIYNEQFF
15 | . | TRBJ1-2 | TRBV19 | TRBD1 | TGTGCCAGTAGTACCCCTTCGGGACAGGCCTATGGCTACACCTTC | CASSTPSGQAYGYTF
15 | few | TRBJ2-1 | TRBV11-2 | . | TGTGCCAGCAGCTTAGAGACGGACAGCTGGAGTGAGCAGTTCTTC | CASSLETDSWSEQFF
14 | . | TRBJ2-7 | TRBV7-9 | TRBD1 | TGTGCCAGCAGCTTCCGGGACAGGAGCGCCGAGCAGTACTTC | CASSFRDRSAEQYF
16 | few | TRBJ2-3 | TRBV7-6 | TRBD2 | TGTGCCAGCAGCTTAGTCGTGGCGGGAGGCCCAGATACGCAGTATTTT | CASSLVVAGGPDTQYF
14 | . | TRBJ1-3 | TRBV19 | . | TGTGCCAGTAGTGCCCCAGGGCTTGGAAACACCATATATTTT | CASSAPGLGNTIYF
12 | . | TRBJ2-1 | TRBV7-9 | . | TGTTCCAGCAGCCTAGGGGGGGGTGAGCAGTTCTTC | CSSSLGGGEQFF
15 | . | TRBJ1-5 | TRBV9 | . | TGTGCCAGCAGCGAGGGAGGCGGTAGCAATCAGCCCCAGCATTTT | CASSEGGGSNQPQHF
14 | . | TRBJ2-7 | TRBV4-2 | . | TGTGCCAGCAGCCAAGCCCAGCGTTCCTACGAGCAGTACTTC | CASSQAQRSYEQYF
15 | . | TRBJ2-3 | TRBV5-4 | TRBD1 | TGTGCCAGCAGCCAGACAGGGGACTTCGGGGATACGCAGTATTTT | CASSQTGDFGDTQYF
13 | few | TRBJ2-7 | TRBV7-6 | TRBD1 | TGTGCCAGCAGCGTGGGACAGGGTTCCGAGCAGTACTTC | CASSVGQGSEQYF
11 | . | TRBJ2-3 | TRBV5-1 | . | TGCGCCAGCAGCCTAACAGATACGCAGTATTTT | CASSLTDTQYF
16 | . | TRBJ1-3 | TRBV27 | TRBD1 | TGTGCCAGCAGACGTTGGGGACAGGGAGAAGGAAACACCATATATTTT | CASRRWGQGEGNTIYF
17 | . | TRBJ2-7 | TRBV5-1 | TRBD2 | TGCGCCAGCAGCTCATATTCTAGCGGGACGTACTCCTACGAGCAGTACTTC | CASSSYSSGTYSYEQYF
14 | . | TRBJ1-2 | TRBV19 | . | TGTGCCAGTAGTCGAGCAGGGGAAAGCTATGGCTACACCTTC | CASSRAGESYGYTF
12 | . | TRBJ2-5 | TRBV18 | . | TGTGCCAGCTCCCAGGGCCAAGAGACCCAGTACTTC | CASSQGQETQYF